This T cell receptor beta chain is from a study of T cells in Graves' hyperthyroidism and ophthalmopathy. It was RNA transcripts that yielded the amplified TCR beta CDR3 regions. In the first-round RT-PCR of the TCR CDR3, the HTBI primer set was used. TCRdb reanalysed the multiplex PCR reads using MiXCR and keeps one entry per CDR3 protein. The sample gives approximately 590,000 distinct CDR3 sequences, just over 45% of which show up once; 6.5% to 9% is in the top ten. The CDR3 sequence is 13 residues long. The germline CDR1 and CDR2 sequences are SNHLY and FYNNEI. V was clipped by 6 bases and J by 4 bases; unmatched bases: 5.

This receptor was identified in a woman between 18 and 30 years old with Graves' hyperthyroidism. Sequencing was performed on peripheral blood or thyroid tissue (not recorded which). V usage is TRBV2 and J usage is TRBJ1-2; 7 nucleotides align to TRBD1. CDR3 in amino acids: CASRVDRAYGYTF. The CDR3 region has the DNA TGTGCCAGCAGAGTCGACAGGGCCTATGGCTACACCTTC.